The rows below give T cell receptor beta chains drawn from one sample of a study of blood T cell repertoires in COVID-19. Using immunoSEQ multiplex PCR, the repertoire was profiled, and TCRdb retains in-frame clones only, with some absent. The sample contains a few hundred thousand clones, around 83% of which appear only once. Material for sequencing was PBMCs or T cells enriched from blood (not recorded which). Every receptor here comes from a woman aged 45-65 years who had recovered from COVID-19. The CDR3 runs from the conserved cysteine through the conserved F or W. Each record gives: V gene, D gene, J gene, clone size, CDR3 DNA, CDR3 protein. A D gene is named only where the DNA matches it firmly. Rows may omit the clone size; those that give it use once, few, many or a size class.

v_call: TRBV9; d_call: NA; j_call: TRBJ1-2; clone_size: NA; cdr3_nt: TGTGCCAGCAGCCTACTTCACTCTTTTAACTATGGCTACACCTTC; cdr3_aa: CASSLLHSFNYGYTF
v_call: TRBV6-5; d_call: TRBD1; j_call: TRBJ2-7; clone_size: NA; cdr3_nt: TGTGCCAGCAGACCACAGGGGGGCTACGAGCAGTACTTC; cdr3_aa: CASRPQGGYEQYF
v_call: TRBV6-2/TRBV6-3; d_call: TRBD1; j_call: TRBJ2-7; clone_size: NA; cdr3_nt: TGTGCCAGCAGTCGGGCCGGGACAGCATTTTCCTACGAGCAGTACTTC; cdr3_aa: CASSRAGTAFSYEQYF
v_call: TRBV11-2; d_call: NA; j_call: TRBJ1-2; clone_size: NA; cdr3_nt: TGTGCCAGCAGCTTAAGGATAGGGGGGGGCTATGGCTACACCTTC; cdr3_aa: CASSLRIGGGYGYTF
v_call: TRBV9; d_call: NA; j_call: TRBJ1-1; clone_size: NA; cdr3_nt: TGTGCCAGCAGCGTAGATGGGCACACTGAAGCTTTCTTT; cdr3_aa: CASSVDGHTEAFF
v_call: TRBV19; d_call: TRBD1; j_call: TRBJ1-1; clone_size: NA; cdr3_nt: TGTGCCAGTAGTATCAGAACAGGGGTAGGGACTGAAGCTTTCTTT; cdr3_aa: CASSIRTGVGTEAFF
v_call: TRBV5-4; d_call: NA; j_call: TRBJ1-4; clone_size: NA; cdr3_nt: TGTGCCAGCAGTTCCCTGGACAGCGCTGAAAAACTGTTTTTT; cdr3_aa: CASSSLDSAEKLFF
v_call: TRBV5-8; d_call: NA; j_call: TRBJ2-1; clone_size: NA; cdr3_nt: TGTGCCAGCAGAGGGCGGAGGGCCAATGAGCAGTTCTTC; cdr3_aa: CASRGRRANEQFF
v_call: TRBV4-2; d_call: NA; j_call: TRBJ2-7; clone_size: NA; cdr3_nt: TGTGCCAGCAGCGCCCCTCAGGGGAGCTCCTACGAGCAGTACTTC; cdr3_aa: CASSAPQGSSYEQYF
v_call: TRBV2; d_call: TRBD2; j_call: TRBJ2-5; clone_size: NA; cdr3_nt: TGTGCCAGCTGGGTGGGGGGGGATGTGGAGACCCAGTACTTC; cdr3_aa: CASWVGGDVETQYF
v_call: TRBV19; d_call: NA; j_call: TRBJ1-2; clone_size: once; cdr3_nt: TGTGCCAGTAGTCAGGCACCCAACTATGGCTACACCTTC; cdr3_aa: CASSQAPNYGYTF
v_call: TRBV4-1; d_call: NA; j_call: TRBJ1-2; clone_size: NA; cdr3_nt: TGCGCCAGCAGCCAAGATATGGCCCTAGGTGATGGCTACACCTTC; cdr3_aa: CASSQDMALGDGYTF
v_call: TRBV11-3; d_call: NA; j_call: TRBJ2-7; clone_size: NA; cdr3_nt: TGTGCCAGCAGCTTTTCAGGAGGGGGGGTCGGCGAGCAGTACTTC; cdr3_aa: CASSFSGGGVGEQYF
v_call: TRBV30; d_call: NA; j_call: TRBJ1-1; clone_size: NA; cdr3_nt: TGTGCCTGGAGTTTCGACAGTCTGAACACTGAAGCTTTCTTT; cdr3_aa: CAWSFDSLNTEAFF
v_call: TRBV30; d_call: TRBD1; j_call: TRBJ1-1; clone_size: NA; cdr3_nt: TGTGCCTGGAACAGACAGGGGGGGACTGAAGCTTTCTTT; cdr3_aa: CAWNRQGGTEAFF
v_call: TRBV11-2; d_call: NA; j_call: TRBJ2-7; clone_size: NA; cdr3_nt: TGTGCCAGCAGTCGGGACTCCTACGAGCAGTACTTC; cdr3_aa: CASSRDSYEQYF
v_call: TRBV11-2; d_call: TRBD1; j_call: TRBJ1-2; clone_size: NA; cdr3_nt: TGTGCCAGCAGCCGCACAGGGGCGGGCGGCTACACCTTC; cdr3_aa: CASSRTGAGGYTF
v_call: TRBV5-1; d_call: TRBD1; j_call: TRBJ2-1; clone_size: NA; cdr3_nt: TGCGCCAGCAGACCCTTACAACAGGGGCCAAATGAGCAGTTCTTC; cdr3_aa: CASRPLQQGPNEQFF
v_call: TRBV30; d_call: TRBD1; j_call: TRBJ1-6; clone_size: few; cdr3_nt: TGTGCCTGGAATGTAAGACAGGGGGCGAGAAATTCACCCCTCCACTTT; cdr3_aa: CAWNVRQGARNSPLHF
v_call: TRBV4-2; d_call: NA; j_call: TRBJ2-2; clone_size: NA; cdr3_nt: TGTGCCAGCAGCCAAGTCGCCGAGGCCGGGGAGCTGTTTTTT; cdr3_aa: CASSQVAEAGELFF
v_call: TRBV12-3/TRBV12-4; d_call: NA; j_call: TRBJ1-3; clone_size: few; cdr3_nt: TGTGCCACCACTCTAAACTCTGGAAACACCATATATTTT; cdr3_aa: CATTLNSGNTIYF
v_call: TRBV5-1; d_call: TRBD2; j_call: TRBJ2-1; clone_size: NA; cdr3_nt: TGCGCCAGCAGCTCGGAACTAGCGGGATTCAATGAGCAGTTCTTC; cdr3_aa: CASSSELAGFNEQFF
v_call: TRBV29-1; d_call: NA; j_call: TRBJ1-2; clone_size: once; cdr3_nt: TGCAGCGTTCTTACTATGGATGGCTACACCTTC; cdr3_aa: CSVLTMDGYTF
v_call: TRBV5-8; d_call: NA; j_call: TRBJ1-6; clone_size: NA; cdr3_nt: TGTGCCAGCAGGCGGATCCCCGGGAATTCACCCCTCCACTTT; cdr3_aa: CASRRIPGNSPLHF
v_call: TRBV9; d_call: TRBD1; j_call: TRBJ2-5; clone_size: NA; cdr3_nt: TGTGCCAGCAGCGAGACAGGGATAGAGACCCAGTACTTC; cdr3_aa: CASSETGIETQYF
v_call: TRBV15; d_call: TRBD2; j_call: TRBJ2-1; clone_size: NA; cdr3_nt: TGTGCCACCAGCAGATCGCCACCGGACCTAGTAGCGGGACGCTACAATGAGCAGTTCTTC; cdr3_aa: CATSRSPPDLVAGRYNEQFF
v_call: TRBV2; d_call: TRBD2; j_call: TRBJ2-3; clone_size: once; cdr3_nt: TGTGCCAGCAGTGAACTAGCGGGCCATGATACGCAGTATTTT; cdr3_aa: CASSELAGHDTQYF
v_call: TRBV7-2; d_call: NA; j_call: TRBJ2-2; clone_size: NA; cdr3_nt: TGTGCCAGCAGCTTAGTCAGGACAGTTAACGGGGAGCTGTTTTTT; cdr3_aa: CASSLVRTVNGELFF
v_call: TRBV7-3; d_call: NA; j_call: TRBJ2-3; clone_size: once; cdr3_nt: TGTGCCAGCAGCCCCGACCCCGGGGATACGCAGTATTTT; cdr3_aa: CASSPDPGDTQYF
v_call: TRBV5-1; d_call: TRBD1; j_call: TRBJ2-2; clone_size: NA; cdr3_nt: TGCGCCAGCAGCTGGGGACAGCCAACGGACCCCGGGGAGCTGTTTTTT; cdr3_aa: CASSWGQPTDPGELFF
v_call: TRBV3-1/TRBV3-2; d_call: TRBD2; j_call: TRBJ2-7; clone_size: once; cdr3_nt: TGTGCCAGCAGCCAAGTCGGCGGCGGGAGGGCCTACGAGCAGTACTTC; cdr3_aa: CASSQVGGGRAYEQYF
v_call: TRBV7-9; d_call: TRBD2; j_call: TRBJ2-1; clone_size: NA; cdr3_nt: TGTGCCAGCAGCTTTAGCGGGGGTTACTACAATGAGCAGTTCTTC; cdr3_aa: CASSFSGGYYNEQFF
v_call: TRBV28; d_call: NA; j_call: TRBJ2-7; clone_size: NA; cdr3_nt: TGTGCCAGCAGTCTCAGGGTAGGGGACGAGCAGTACTTC; cdr3_aa: CASSLRVGDEQYF
v_call: TRBV2; d_call: NA; j_call: TRBJ2-6; clone_size: NA; cdr3_nt: TGTGCCAGCACCCCGGACAGATCTGGGGCCAACGTCCTGACTTTC; cdr3_aa: CASTPDRSGANVLTF
v_call: TRBV30; d_call: TRBD1; j_call: TRBJ1-2; clone_size: NA; cdr3_nt: TGTGCCTGGAGTTTACAGGGGGCGGATGGCTACACCTTC; cdr3_aa: CAWSLQGADGYTF
v_call: TRBV27; d_call: NA; j_call: TRBJ2-3; clone_size: NA; cdr3_nt: TGTGCCAGCAGTTTATCGAGGGCGCGGGATACGCAGTATTTT; cdr3_aa: CASSLSRARDTQYF
v_call: TRBV7-9; d_call: TRBD1; j_call: TRBJ1-2; clone_size: NA; cdr3_nt: TGTGCCATTCCGGACAGGGGGGCACCCTTCTATGGCTACACCTTC; cdr3_aa: CAIPDRGAPFYGYTF
v_call: TRBV28; d_call: TRBD1; j_call: TRBJ1-5; clone_size: NA; cdr3_nt: TGTGCCAGCACAGGGGGTAGCAATCAGCCCCAGCATTTT; cdr3_aa: CASTGGSNQPQHF
v_call: TRBV9; d_call: TRBD2; j_call: TRBJ2-1; clone_size: NA; cdr3_nt: TGTGCCAGCAGCGCGGGGGGAGAGCAGTTCTTC; cdr3_aa: CASSAGGEQFF
v_call: TRBV7-2; d_call: NA; j_call: TRBJ1-2; clone_size: NA; cdr3_nt: TGTGCCAGCAGCTTACGGGGATCTCATGGCTACACCTTC; cdr3_aa: CASSLRGSHGYTF
v_call: TRBV24-1; d_call: NA; j_call: TRBJ2-1; clone_size: NA; cdr3_nt: TGTGCCACCAGTGATGGGAACGGGATCCCTCCATTGGGCAATGAGCAGTTCTTC; cdr3_aa: CATSDGNGIPPLGNEQFF
v_call: TRBV6-5; d_call: NA; j_call: TRBJ1-1; clone_size: NA; cdr3_nt: TGTGCCAGCAGTTACTCCCACAGGCGAGGCACTGAAGCTTTCTTT; cdr3_aa: CASSYSHRRGTEAFF
v_call: TRBV10-3; d_call: TRBD1; j_call: TRBJ1-1; clone_size: NA; cdr3_nt: TGTGCCATCAGGGACAGGGGGGCTGAAGCTTTCTTT; cdr3_aa: CAIRDRGAEAFF
v_call: TRBV15; d_call: NA; j_call: TRBJ2-3; clone_size: NA; cdr3_nt: TGTGCCACCAGCAGAGCCCTAGATACAGATACGCAGTATTTT; cdr3_aa: CATSRALDTDTQYF
v_call: TRBV5-4; d_call: NA; j_call: TRBJ2-5; clone_size: NA; cdr3_nt: TGTGCCAGCAGCTTGGCCTCGGGGTTGAGGGAGACCCAGTACTTC; cdr3_aa: CASSLASGLRETQYF
v_call: TRBV5-4; d_call: NA; j_call: TRBJ1-2; clone_size: NA; cdr3_nt: TGTGCCAGCAGCCCGAACGGGATCCTCTATGGCTACACCTTC; cdr3_aa: CASSPNGILYGYTF
v_call: TRBV7-2; d_call: NA; j_call: TRBJ1-4; clone_size: few; cdr3_nt: TGTGCCAGCAGCTTAGGACAGCCTGCAACTAATGAAAAACTGTTTTTT; cdr3_aa: CASSLGQPATNEKLFF
v_call: TRBV7-2; d_call: NA; j_call: TRBJ1-6; clone_size: NA; cdr3_nt: TGTGCCAGCAGCTTAGATGGAGGGACGCCGAATTCACCCCTCCACTTT; cdr3_aa: CASSLDGGTPNSPLHF
v_call: TRBV5-4; d_call: NA; j_call: TRBJ2-7; clone_size: once; cdr3_nt: TGTGCCAGCAGCCACAATCAGGGCGGGCAGTACTTC; cdr3_aa: CASSHNQGGQYF